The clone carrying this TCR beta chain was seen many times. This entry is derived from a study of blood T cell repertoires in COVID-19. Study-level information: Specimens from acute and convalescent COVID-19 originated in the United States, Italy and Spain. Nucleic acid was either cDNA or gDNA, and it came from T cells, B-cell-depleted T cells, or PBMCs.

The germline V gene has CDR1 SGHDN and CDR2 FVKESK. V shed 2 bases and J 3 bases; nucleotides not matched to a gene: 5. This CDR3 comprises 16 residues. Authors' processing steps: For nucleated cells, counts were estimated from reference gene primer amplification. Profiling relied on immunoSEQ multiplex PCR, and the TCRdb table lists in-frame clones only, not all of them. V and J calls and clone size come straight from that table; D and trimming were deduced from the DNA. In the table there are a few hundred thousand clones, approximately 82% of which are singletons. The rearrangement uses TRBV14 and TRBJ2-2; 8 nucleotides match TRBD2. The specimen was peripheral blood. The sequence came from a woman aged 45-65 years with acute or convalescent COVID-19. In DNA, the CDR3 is TGTGCCAGCAGCCAAATTAGCGGGGCGTACACCGGGGAGCTGTTTTTT. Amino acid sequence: CASSQISGAYTGELFF.